A single sample gave rise to the 7 T cell receptor beta chains below, sequenced in a study of T cells after yellow fever vaccination. TCRdb ran MiXCR on the 5' RACE reads and lists one entry per CDR3 protein. This table has more than 450,000 distinct CDR3 sequences, 20% to 25% appearing once. The sequences come from PBMCs, collected approximately 22 days after the first yellow fever vaccination. The receptor set was obtained from a man younger than 30 who received the YFV17D yellow fever vaccine.

CDR3 DNA: TGTGCCAGCAGCACAGGGGCGGGCTACGAAAAACTGTTTTTT. Translated: CASSTGAGYEKLFF. The V gene is TRBV12-3 or TRBV12-4, the J gene TRBJ1-4, with 7 bases identical to TRBD1. Trimming took 6 bases from V and 8 from J; bases not matched to a gene: 9. The CDR3 length is 14 residues.

This clonotype showed up many times. Its ends do not fully match the called genes, so a read error is possible. Written as DNA, the CDR3 is TGCGCCAGCAGCCCAGGGGGAGATACGCAGTATTTT. Its protein product is CASSPGGDTQYF. The genes are TRBV12-3 or TRBV12-4 and TRBJ2-3; TRBD1 matches at 7 bases. CDR3 size: 12 residues.

The chain links TRBV20-1 to TRBJ1-3; D unclear. With 3 bases removed from V and 2 bases from J, the gap between germline ends came to 11 bases. The length of the CDR3 is 14 residues. Germline CDR1 DFQATT, CDR2 SNEGSKA (reference sequence). The CDR3 DNA reads as TGCAGTGCTAGGGGCCCTTGGACTGGAAACACCATATATTTT. Amino acids: CSARGPWTGNTIYF.

The chain is built from TRBV27 and TRBJ2-7, with D perhaps matching TRBD1 (5 bases). This CDR3 is built from 14 residues. Germline-derived CDR1 and CDR2 are MNHEY and SMNVEV (reference sequence). Trimming cost V 5 bases and J 2 bases, with 13 bases left between them. The CDR3 sequence is CASSPQGSPYEQYF. The CDR3 region has the DNA TGTGCCAGCAGTCCGCAGGGAAGCCCCTACGAGCAGTACTTC.

This clonotype was counted only a few times. The chain couples TRBV7-6 to TRBJ2-1; no definite D call. The CDR3 loop spans 18 amino acids. Trimming left V 1 base short and J 2 bases short, with 18 bases between. The germline V gene has CDR1 SGHVS and CDR2 FNYEAQ. The CDR3 nucleotides are TGTGCCAGCAGCTTAGTTTTTTCACGTATTGAAACCTACAATGAGCAGTTCTTC. Its protein is CASSLVFSRIETYNEQFF.

J is TRBJ2-1 and V is TRBV7-2, with 8 bases aligning to TRBD1. J gave up 7 bases and V 3 bases, and 8 bases lay outside the gene matches. In germline, CDR1 is SGHTA, CDR2 FQGNSA. This CDR3 is 15 amino acids long. The CDR3 DNA sequence: TGTGCCAGCAGCTTTCAGGGGGCGGTGGGAAATGAGCAGTTCTTC. Translation: CASSFQGAVGNEQFF.

CDR3 protein: CSHYTPGATDTQYF. In DNA, the CDR3 is TGCAGCCACTACACTCCGGGCGCCACAGATACGCAGTATTTT. The chain has TRBV20-1 and TRBJ2-3, with D unclear. Looked up from germline, CDR1 is DFQATT and CDR2 is SNEGSKA (reference sequence). The CDR3 contains 14 residues.